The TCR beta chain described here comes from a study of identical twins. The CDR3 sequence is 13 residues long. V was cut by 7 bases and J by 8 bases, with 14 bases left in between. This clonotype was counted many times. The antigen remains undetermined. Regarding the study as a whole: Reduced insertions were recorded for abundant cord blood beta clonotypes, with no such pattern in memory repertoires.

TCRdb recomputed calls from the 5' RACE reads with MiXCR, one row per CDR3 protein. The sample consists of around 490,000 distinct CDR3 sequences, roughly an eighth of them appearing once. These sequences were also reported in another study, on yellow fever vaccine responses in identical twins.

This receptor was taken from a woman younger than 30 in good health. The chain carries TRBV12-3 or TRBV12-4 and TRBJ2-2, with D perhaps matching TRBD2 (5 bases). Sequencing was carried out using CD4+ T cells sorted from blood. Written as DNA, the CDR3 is TGTGCCAGCACCCCCTGGGGAGTAGGGGAGCTGTTTTTT. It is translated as CASTPWGVGELFF.